These 21 T cell receptor beta chains share one sample of origin, sequenced in a study of T cell responses to AZD1222 COVID-19 vaccine. Generated by immunoSEQ multiplex PCR, the TCRdb table keeps only in-frame clones and is missing some. The sample has 120,000 to 150,000 clones; about 92% are singletons. This material consisted of peripheral blood, taken on day 0 of AZD1222 vaccination. The receptors shown here come from an adult in good health.

The chain is built from TRBV4-3 and TRBJ2-7, with D unclear. This CDR3 has 15 residues. V was shortened by 0 bases and J by 5 bases, with 14 bases between the two germline ends. Germline CDR1 reads LGHNA; CDR2 reads YSLEER. CDR3 loop: CASSQDWVAENEQYF. The DNA of the CDR3 is TGCGCCAGCAGCCAAGATTGGGTGGCGGAAAACGAGCAGTACTTC.

The CDR3 protein is CASSATRQGERGYTF. The CDR3 bases are TGCGCCAGCAGTGCGACAAGACAGGGAGAACGAGGCTACACCTTC. The V gene is TRBV10-2, the J gene TRBJ1-2; 7 bases map to TRBD1. After removal of 4 bases from V and 8 bases from J, the junction contained 13 bases not matched to a gene. The CDR3 contains 15 residues. Looked up from germline, CDR1 is WSHSY and CDR2 is SAAADI.

The J gene is TRBJ2-7, the V gene TRBV18, with 11 positions matching TRBD1. The CDR3 is 15 residues long. CDR1 and CDR2 from the germline V gene are KGHSH and LQKENI. The V gene end was trimmed by 2 bases and the J gene end by 5 bases; junction bases not matched to a gene: 5. The CDR3 sequence is CASSPGTGGVHEQYF. For the CDR3, the DNA is TGTGCCAGCTCACCAGGGACAGGGGGAGTCCACGAGCAGTACTTC.

The CDR3 DNA reads TGTGCCAGCAGTTTAAGGCCGAGCAATGAGCAGTTCTTC. This encodes CASSLRPSNEQFF. The chain carries TRBV27 and TRBJ2-1, with D uncertain. The CDR3 has 13 amino acids. V was cut by 2 bases and J by 6 bases, with 8 bases left in between. Germline V gene data show CDR1 as MNHEY and CDR2 as SMNVEV (reference sequence).

The chain uses TRBV5-1 and TRBJ2-3; D unresolved. Germline loops: CDR1 SGHRS, CDR2 YFSETQ. Trimming stripped 0 bases from V and 2 bases from J, with 7 bases between. CDR3 length: 14 residues. CDR3 sequence reads: CASSLGRNTDTQYF. For the CDR3, the DNA is TGCGCCAGCAGCTTGGGTAGGAACACAGATACGCAGTATTTT.

This clone occurred a few times. The CDR3 sequence: CASSPLGQVGDQPQHF. The CDR3 DNA follows: TGTGCCAGCAGCCCCCTTGGACAGGTCGGCGATCAGCCCCAGCATTTT. The chain employs TRBV7-6 and TRBJ1-5; TRBD1 agrees at 7 bases. From germline, CDR1 is SGHVS and CDR2 FNYEAQ. This CDR3 contains 16 residues. V was pared by 5 bases and J by 5 bases, with 12 bases of the junction left unmatched.

This rearrangement joins TRBV7-3 to TRBJ1-2, with 11 nucleotides matching TRBD1. V was clipped by 4 bases and J by 6 bases; unmatched bases: 7. CDR3 length: 15 amino acids. Germline V gives CDR1 SGHTA, CDR2 FQGTGA. CDR3 protein: CASSSSWDRGDGYTF. Written as DNA, the CDR3 is TGTGCCAGCAGCTCTAGCTGGGACAGGGGGGATGGCTACACCTTC.

DNA of the CDR3: TGTGCCAGCAGCCTATTAGACAGGAATGAGCAGTTCTTC. Protein product: CASSLLDRNEQFF. This chain joins TRBV4-2 and TRBJ2-1; D perhaps matches TRBD1 (6 bases). The CDR3 is made up of 13 amino acids. Germline values: CDR1 LGHNA, CDR2 YNFKEQ. V was clipped by 4 bases and J by 7 bases, with 11 bases between them.

The chain combines TRBV7-2 with TRBJ2-7, with TRBD2 identical over 9 bases. V lost 1 base, J lost 5 bases, and 6 bases stayed unmatched. The CDR3 is made up of 15 amino acids. The germline V gene encodes CDR1 SGHTA and CDR2 FQGNSA. CDR3 sequence: CASSLVIAGANEQYF. The CDR3 bases are TGTGCCAGCAGCTTAGTAATAGCGGGAGCTAACGAGCAGTACTTC.

Here the CDR3 reads CATSDLVRNRGHFSSNQPQHF. The CDR3 DNA is TGTGCCACCAGTGATTTGGTGCGTAACAGGGGGCACTTTAGTAGCAATCAGCCCCAGCATTTT. This chain uses TRBV24-1 with TRBJ1-5; 9 bases are shared with TRBD1. V lost 0 bases and J lost 0; bases outside the gene matches: 14. The CDR3 covers 21 residues. Germline lookup yields CDR1 KGHDR and CDR2 SFDVKD.

In this sample, this clone turned up once. V is TRBV28 and J is TRBJ1-2; 8 bases map to TRBD1. V gave up 5 bases and J gave up 5 bases; unmatched junction bases: 7. Germline lookup yields CDR1 MDHEN and CDR2 SYDVKM. The CDR3 spans 14 residues. The CDR3 loop reads CASSPGQGSYGYTF. In DNA, the CDR3 is TGTGCCAGCAGTCCCGGACAGGGAAGTTATGGCTACACCTTC.

This rearrangement joins TRBV7-9 to TRBJ2-1; TRBD2 matches 8 bases. The CDR3 extends over 16 amino acids. CDR1 is SEHNR, CDR2 FQNEAQ, per germline (reference sequence). V was pared by 1 base and J by 4 bases, with 6 bases of the junction left unmatched. The CDR3 here is CASSLVGLAGYNEQFF. CDR3 DNA sequence: TGTGCCAGCAGCTTAGTCGGGCTAGCGGGTTACAATGAGCAGTTCTTC.

The V and J genes are TRBV19 and TRBJ2-7, with D possibly matching TRBD2 (6 bases). This CDR3 region has 12 residues. Trimming pared 5 bases from V and 6 bases from J, leaving 11 bases between. Germline CDR1 and CDR2: LNHDA and SQIVND (reference sequence). The CDR3 DNA reads as TGTGCCAGTAGTCCGGGGACTGGCGAGCAGTACTTC. Protein product: CASSPGTGEQYF.

This rearrangement joins TRBV12-3 or TRBV12-4 to TRBJ1-2; D is unclear. V was clipped by 3 bases and J by 8 bases, with 10 bases between them. This CDR3 has 12 amino acids. The DNA of the CDR3 is TGTGCCAGCAGTTTTCTTAAAGGGGGCTACACCTTC. Amino acid sequence: CASSFLKGGYTF.

The chain combines TRBV7-9 with TRBJ2-7; possible D gene TRBD1, 6 bases. V lost 4 bases, J lost 0 bases, and 13 bases lay in between. Germline CDR1 is SEHNR and CDR2 is FQNEAQ (reference sequence). The CDR3 totals 15 residues. The chain's CDR3 is CASSSTGRSSYEQYF. The CDR3 DNA is TGTGCCAGCAGCTCGACAGGAAGGAGCTCCTACGAGCAGTACTTC.

This chain joins TRBV18 and TRBJ1-1; D is possibly TRBD1 (5 bases). CDR3 length equals 15 residues. The V end was cut by 4 bases, the J end by 3 bases, with 15 bases between. Per the germline V gene, CDR1 is KGHSH and CDR2 is LQKENI. CDR3 region: CASSLVPGPDTEAFF. CDR3 in DNA: TGTGCCAGCTCACTAGTACCGGGGCCGGACACTGAAGCTTTCTTT.

This chain joins TRBV4-3 and TRBJ2-3; possible D gene TRBD2, 5 bases. CDR3 size: 17 residues. V was shortened by 1 base and J by 6 bases, with 20 bases between the two germline ends. CDR1 and CDR2 from the germline V gene are LGHNA and YSLEER. The CDR3 region has the DNA TGCGCCAGCAGCCAAGGGATGATGGGAGTTTTAACGGATACGCAGTATTTT. Translating gives CASSQGMMGVLTDTQYF.

The J gene is TRBJ2-2, the V gene TRBV5-1; 7 bases line up with TRBD1. The CDR3 is 16 residues long. In germline, CDR1 is SGHRS, CDR2 YFSETQ. Unmatched junction bases numbered 8, after V lost 4 bases and J lost 2 bases. The DNA for the CDR3 is TGCGCCAGCAGCAAAACCGGGACAGTCAACACCGGGGAGCTGTTTTTT. Its translation: CASSKTGTVNTGELFF. The variable domain in full, with the rest retrieved from reference TRBV5-1 and TRBJ2-2, is KAGVTQTPRYLIKTRGQQVTLSCSPISGHRSVSWYQQTPGQGLQFLFEYFSETQRNKGNFPGRFSGRQFSNSRSEMNVSTLELGDSALYLCASSKTGTVNTGELFFGEGSRLTVL.

This clone was observed a single time. The chain is built from TRBV7-9 and TRBJ1-3, with TRBD1 as a possible D gene (6 bases). CDR1 SEHNR and CDR2 FQNEAQ come from the germline V gene (reference sequence). This CDR3 is built from 15 residues. Trimming removed 0 bases at V and 4 bases at J, with 10 bases between. The CDR3: CASSLATGAGNTIYF. The CDR3 DNA follows: TGTGCCAGCAGCTTAGCGACAGGAGCAGGAAACACCATATATTTT.

This chain joins TRBV18 and TRBJ1-2; tentative D call: TRBD1 (5 bases). The CDR3 is made up of 15 amino acids. Trimming pared 1 base from V and 8 bases from J, leaving 17 bases between. From germline, CDR1 is KGHSH and CDR2 LQKENI. The DNA of the CDR3 is TGTGCCAGCTCACCACAGTCAGGGACTTCTGGGGGCTACACCTTC. Translation gives CASSPQSGTSGGYTF.

V and J are TRBV6-5 and TRBJ2-4; no reliable D call. The CDR3 sequence is 10 residues long. Germline V gene lookup returns CDR1 MNHEY and CDR2 SVGAGI. Trimming removed 5 bases from V and 4 bases from J, with 0 bases in between. The CDR3 is CASSKNIQYF. The DNA for the CDR3 is TGTGCCAGCAGTAAAAACATTCAGTACTTC.